Each of the 6 T cell receptor beta chains below was sequenced from the same sample in a study of blood T cell repertoires in COVID-19. The protocol was immunoSEQ multiplex PCR, while the TCRdb copy is restricted to in-frame clones and leaves out a portion. The sample consists of under 300,000 clones, 80% to 85% of them appearing once. The sample comprised PBMCs or T cells enriched from blood (not recorded which). The source of these receptors is a man aged 50-60 years who had recovered from COVID-19.

The CDR3 reads CASAWGDYQETQYF. The CDR3 DNA reads TGTGCTAGTGCCTGGGGGGATTACCAAGAGACCCAGTACTTC. The rearrangement links TRBV12-5 to TRBJ2-5; TRBD2 might be the D (6 bases). V dropped 7 bases and J dropped 0 bases, with 12 bases sitting between them. The CDR3 contains 14 residues. The germline V gene has CDR1 LGHNT and CDR2 FRNRAP.

CDR3 nucleotide sequence: TGTGCCAGCCTCCCCTGGGGGGGGACGACCAACGTCCTGACTTTC. Protein sequence: CASLPWGGTTNVLTF. The genes are TRBV2 and TRBJ2-6, with 7 nucleotides matching TRBD2. The trim removed 8 bases at V and 8 bases at J, leaving 12 bases unmatched. CDR1 SNHLY and CDR2 FYNNEI come from the germline V gene. The CDR3 runs 15 residues.

Regarding this clone: A much larger clone sits a single nucleotide away, making a read error possible. The rearrangement links TRBV5-4 to TRBJ1-1; 7 nucleotides align to TRBD1. The junction had 3 bases not matched to a gene; V was cut back by 4 bases and J by 0 bases. The CDR3 length is 14 residues. The germline V gene encodes CDR1 SGHNT and CDR2 YYREEE (reference sequence). CDR3: CASSQGQLNTEAFF. The CDR3 coding sequence is TGTGCCAGCAGCCAGGGACAGTTGAACACTGAAGCTTTCTTT.

The chain is built from TRBV5-1 and TRBJ1-1, with TRBD1 matching 8 bases. Trimming took 4 bases from V and 4 from J; bases not matched to a gene: 12. The CDR3 spans 16 residues. The germline V gene has CDR1 SGHRS and CDR2 YFSETQ. The CDR3 spells CASSPAGGDLGTEAFF. The CDR3 nucleotides are TGCGCCAGCAGCCCCGCAGGGGGCGATTTGGGCACTGAAGCTTTCTTT.

The chain has TRBV30 and TRBJ1-6; the D gene is possibly TRBD1 (5 bases). The V and J ends lost 4 bases and 2 bases respectively, with 15 bases between them. CDR1 and CDR2 from the germline V gene are GTSNPN and SVGIG (reference sequence). The CDR3 consists of 16 residues. The CDR3 DNA sequence: TGTGCCTGGAACCCTCGGGGGACTCCCTATAATTCACCCCTCCACTTT. It specifies CAWNPRGTPYNSPLHF.

The chain employs TRBV5-4 and TRBJ2-2, with a possible D match to TRBD2 (5 bases). The CDR3 loop spans 16 amino acids. With 1 base removed from V and 2 bases from J, the gap between germline ends came to 12 bases. Germline V gene lookup returns CDR1 SGHNT and CDR2 YYREEE (reference sequence). The CDR3 DNA reads TGTGCCAGCAGCTTGAGTGGCGGGCCAAACACCGGGGAGCTGTTTTTT. Translation: CASSLSGGPNTGELFF. Complete variable domain (other parts from reference TRBV5-4 and TRBJ2-2): ETGVTQSPTHLIKTRGQQVTLRCSSQSGHNTVSWYQQALGQGPQFIFQYYREEENGRGNFPPRFSGLQFPNYSSELNVNALELDDSALYLCASSLSGGPNTGELFFGEGSRLTVL.